This record looks at one T cell receptor beta chain sequence and its context. The CDR3 sequence is 12 residues long. V trimming: 5 bases; J trimming: 4 bases; junction bases outside the gene matches: 3. The germline V gene encodes CDR1 GTSNPN and CDR2 SVGIG (reference sequence). This entry belongs to a study of T cell changes during pregnancy in multiple sclerosis. TCRdb's table, derived via immunoSEQ multiplex PCR, lists solely in-frame clones and lacks some. The data contain tens of thousands of clones, 85% to 95% of them singletons. The V and J genes are TRBV30 and TRBJ2-7, with TRBD1 matching over 9 bases. The receptor was derived from a female donor with multiple sclerosis, enrolled in a pregnancy study. The sequencing here drew on CD4+ T cells from peripheral blood mononuclear cells, taken in the second trimester of pregnancy. This chain's CDR3 is CAWGTGIYEQYF. The CDR3 coding sequence is TGTGCCTGGGGGACAGGGATATACGAGCAGTACTTC.